This paragraph covers one T cell receptor (beta chain) sequence. Donation came from healthy Caucasian individuals in Russia who were aged roughly 6 to 95. There are 16 residues in the CDR3. V lost 5 bases, J lost 7 bases, and 14 bases stayed unmatched. The data originate from a study of blood T cells in healthy people across ages. A J-beta primer mix and a sample-barcoded 5' primer were used in a second PCR of roughly 6 to 11 cycles. Every sample produced at least 2.5 million CDR3-containing paired-end reads. TCRdb processed the 5' RACE reads anew with MiXCR; each CDR3 protein has one entry. The profile covers approximately 800,000 distinct CDR3 sequences, with around 34% appearing a single time and roughly 13% taken by the ten largest.

The TCR originated in a man aged 18-30 years in good health. Material: blood. The chain employs TRBV12-3 or TRBV12-4 and TRBJ1-2; 9 nucleotides agree with TRBD1. As DNA, the CDR3 is TGTGCCAGCAGTCTTCTACTTGGGACAGGGTCCCGTGGCTACACCTTC. Protein: CASSLLLGTGSRGYTF.